The next 29 T cell receptor beta chains were all read from a single sample in a study of blood T cell repertoires in COVID-19 (dated by TCRdb to the early 2020s). The library was produced with the immunoSEQ multiplex PCR assay. TCRdb mirrors the immuneACCESS table, restricted to in-frame sequences. Some clones are absent from its copies; in checked studies, under half trace to an unresolved V gene, and the reason for the others is unknown. The sample table shows about 98,000 clones, and approximately 86% are seen once. Around 3% of the sample goes to the ten largest clones. Sequencing was carried out using peripheral blood. The receptors were sampled from a man aged 45 to 65 with active or convalescent COVID-19.

The chain couples TRBV30 to TRBJ2-7; 9 bases agree with TRBD1. This CDR3 contains 15 residues. Germline CDR1 GTSNPN, CDR2 SVGIG (reference sequence). Germline trimming cut 3 bases from V and 1 base from J; bases unmatched to any gene: 7. This chain's CDR3 is CAWSGGQGSSYEQYF. CDR3 DNA: TGTGCCTGGAGCGGCGGACAGGGGTCATCCTACGAGCAGTACTTC. Combining the CDR3 with reference TRBV30 and TRBJ2-7 gives the whole variable domain SQTIHQWPATLVQPVGSPLSLECTVEGTSNPNLYWYRQAAGRGLQLLFYSVGIGQISSEVPQNLSASRPQDRQFILSSKKLLLSDSGFYLCAWSGGQGSSYEQYFGPGTRLTVT.

The rearrangement links TRBV5-1 to TRBJ2-2; 10 bases match TRBD2. Germline V CDR1 and CDR2: SGHRS, YFSETQ. Unmatched junction bases numbered 6, after V lost 4 bases and J lost 0 bases. The CDR3 sequence is 17 residues long. The CDR3 DNA sequence: TGCGCCAGCAGCGCCTCTAGCGGGAGCGCGAACACCGGGGAGCTGTTTTTT. This codes for CASSASSGSANTGELFF.

This chain connects TRBV15 to TRBJ1-1, with D possibly being TRBD1 (6 bases). The CDR3 runs 14 residues. The V and J ends lost 3 bases and 0 bases respectively, with 8 bases between them. Germline values: CDR1 LNHNV, CDR2 YYDKDF (reference sequence). Here the CDR3 reads CATSSAGVNTEAFF. The CDR3 DNA is TGTGCCACCAGCAGCGCAGGGGTGAACACTGAAGCTTTCTTT.

The chain has TRBV5-5 and TRBJ1-2; D is uncertain. Germline V CDR1 and CDR2: SGHKS, YYEKEE (reference sequence). The CDR3 is 13 amino acids. V was clipped by 0 bases and J by 4 bases, with 7 bases between them. This chain's CDR3 is CASSLEQTYGYTF. The CDR3 coding sequence is TGTGCCAGCAGCTTGGAACAGACCTATGGCTACACCTTC.

This clone has only a few counts. The V gene is TRBV28, the J gene TRBJ1-1, with a tentative D call TRBD1 (5 bases). Germline V gene lookup returns CDR1 MDHEN and CDR2 SYDVKM. V dropped 7 bases and J dropped 4 bases, with 22 bases sitting between them. There are 16 residues in the CDR3. The CDR3 loop reads CASTGPGGARGTEAFF. The CDR3 nucleotides are TGTGCCAGCACCGGACCTGGCGGGGCAAGAGGCACTGAAGCTTTCTTT. Using reference TRBV28 and TRBJ1-1 for the parts outside the CDR3, the full variable domain is DVKVTQSSRYLVKRTGEKVFLECVQDMDHENMFWYRQDPGLGLRLIYFSYDVKMKEKGDIPEGYSVSREKKERFSLILESASTNQTSMYLCASTGPGGARGTEAFFGQGTRLTVV.

This sequence joins TRBV19 and TRBJ1-2; unclear D gene. Germline V lookup: CDR1 LNHDA, CDR2 SQIVND (reference sequence). V lost 6 bases and J 5 bases, leaving 16 bases between the germline ends. The CDR3 totals 14 residues. CDR3 loop: CASRTGEGRYGYTF. The CDR3 DNA follows: TGTGCCAGTAGGACTGGAGAGGGCCGGTATGGCTACACCTTC.

The rearrangement uses TRBV7-9 and TRBJ1-1; 10 bases map to TRBD1. The CDR3 is 14 residues long. The germline CDR1 and CDR2 sequences are SEHNR and FQNEAQ (reference sequence). V gave up 4 bases and J gave up 6 bases; unmatched junction bases: 5. The DNA of the CDR3 is TGTGCCAGCAGCTCCGGGACAGGGGTACCTGAAGCTTTCTTT. Translated, it gives CASSSGTGVPEAFF.

This clone appeared a few times. This rearrangement joins TRBV28 to TRBJ1-2; a possible D gene is TRBD1 (6 bases). Germline lookup yields CDR1 MDHEN and CDR2 SYDVKM. V dropped 3 bases and J dropped 7 bases, with 15 bases sitting between them. This CDR3 region has 14 residues. The CDR3 region has the DNA TGTGCCAGCAGTTTGGAATTTTCAGGGGTTGGCTACACCTTC. Encoded protein: CASSLEFSGVGYTF.

This chain links TRBV2 with TRBJ2-3; TRBD2 might be the D (5 bases). V dropped 2 bases and J dropped 0 bases, with 9 bases sitting between them. Germline-derived CDR1 and CDR2 are SNHLY and FYNNEI. The CDR3 length is 15 residues. The CDR3 reads CASSENPGSTDTQYF. In DNA, the CDR3 is TGTGCCAGCAGTGAAAACCCGGGGAGCACAGATACGCAGTATTTT.

The chain recombines TRBV6-2 or TRBV6-3 with TRBJ1-6; TRBD1 matches at 7 bases. Germline trimming cut 4 bases from V and 4 bases from J; bases unmatched to any gene: 10. CDR1 MNHEY and CDR2 SVGEGT come from the germline V gene. The CDR3 extends over 17 amino acids. CDR3 in amino acids: CASSSHRDSEYNSPLHF. The CDR3 bases are TGTGCCAGCAGTTCCCACCGGGACAGCGAGTATAATTCACCCCTCCACTTT.

The chain is built from TRBV11-2 and TRBJ1-3, with 7 bases aligning to TRBD1. The V gene's germline CDR1 is SGHAT and CDR2 FQNNGV. J was trimmed by 0 bases and V by 7 bases; bases with no gene match: 9. CDR3 length: 16 residues. CDR3 amino acids: CASTTGQLASGNTIYF. In DNA form, the CDR3 reads TGTGCCAGCACCACGGGACAGTTGGCCTCTGGAAACACCATATATTTT.

The chain carries TRBV7-9 and TRBJ1-3; tentative D call: TRBD1 (5 bases). The CDR3 consists of 14 residues. Per germline, CDR1 SEHNR and CDR2 FQNEAQ (reference sequence). Trimming pared 5 bases from V and 2 bases from J, leaving 10 bases between. The CDR3 DNA reads TGTGCCAGCAGCCAACAGGTCACTGGAAACACCATATATTTT. This codes for CASSQQVTGNTIYF.

This clone appeared once. V usage is TRBV25-1 and J usage is TRBJ2-1; TRBD1 aligns across 7 bases. V shed 3 bases and J 7 bases; nucleotides not matched to a gene: 6. CDR3 length equals 14 residues. Germline CDR1 MGHDK, CDR2 SYGVNS. CDR3 amino acids: CASSETGFRNEQFF. CDR3 coding DNA: TGTGCCAGCAGTGAGACAGGGTTTCGAAATGAGCAGTTCTTC.

This chain joins TRBV28 and TRBJ2-2; 9 bases align to TRBD1. Per the germline V gene, CDR1 is MDHEN and CDR2 is SYDVKM. J was trimmed by 6 bases and V by 5 bases; bases with no gene match: 7. The CDR3 length is 15 residues. CDR3 loop: CASSGGTGLSGELFF. CDR3 bases: TGTGCCAGCAGTGGGGGGACAGGGTTATCCGGGGAGCTGTTTTTT.

J is TRBJ1-6 and V is TRBV5-1, with 11 bases aligning to TRBD1. The trim removed 7 bases at V and 6 bases at J, leaving 0 bases unmatched. This CDR3 is 13 amino acids long. Germline assignment: CDR1 SGHRS and CDR2 YFSETQ. The CDR3 bases are TGCGCCAGCGGGACAGGGGGTAATTCACCCCTCCACTTT. It translates to CASGTGGNSPLHF.

The V and J genes are TRBV5-1 and TRBJ1-4; 7 bases are shared with TRBD1. The CDR3 has 14 amino acids. Germline CDR1 SGHRS, CDR2 YFSETQ. Trimming removed 4 bases from V and 6 bases from J; junction bases left unmatched: 6. The CDR3 DNA is TGCGCCAGCAGCCCCAGGGGGTATGATGAAAAACTGTTTTTT. Protein product: CASSPRGYDEKLFF.

The chain has TRBV20-1 and TRBJ1-2; 7 bases are shared with TRBD1. The V gene's germline CDR1 is DFQATT and CDR2 SNEGSKA (reference sequence). Trimming at V came to 6 bases and at J to 7 bases, leaving 14 bases not matched to a gene. The CDR3 runs to 14 residues. Here the CDR3 DNA reads TGCAGTGCCAGTGGGGACAGCACTATAGGTGGCTACACCTTC. As protein: CSASGDSTIGGYTF.

V usage is TRBV7-2 and J usage is TRBJ2-2; 7 bases agree with TRBD2. With 5 bases clipped from V and 1 base from J, the junction kept 4 bases outside the gene matches. CDR1 is SGHTA, CDR2 FQGNSA, per germline. The CDR3 length is 15 residues. CDR3 residues: CASSRTRVNTGELFF. The CDR3 coding sequence is TGTGCCAGCAGCAGGACTAGGGTGAACACCGGGGAGCTGTTTTTT.

The chain joins TRBV28 to TRBJ2-1; TRBD1 aligns across 7 bases. Germline CDR1 reads MDHEN; CDR2 reads SYDVKM. Germline trimming cut 6 bases from V and 0 bases from J; bases unmatched to any gene: 5. This CDR3 region has 15 residues. This CDR3 is CASRLDRSSYNEQFF. The CDR3 nucleotides read TGTGCCAGCAGACTGGACAGGAGCTCCTACAATGAGCAGTTCTTC.

The chain is built from TRBV15 and TRBJ1-4, with a possible D match to TRBD1 (6 bases). CDR3 length: 15 residues. Deletions cut 9 bases from V and 0 bases from J, with 14 bases between. CDR1 LNHNV and CDR2 YYDKDF come from the germline V gene (reference sequence). CDR3 in DNA: TGTGCCACTAAAGGGGGTAGTACAACTAATGAAAAACTGTTTTTT. Translated, it gives CATKGGSTTNEKLFF.

The chain carries TRBV28 and TRBJ2-3; TRBD2 agrees at 8 bases. This CDR3 is built from 16 residues. Trimming at V came to 2 bases and at J to 5 bases, leaving 9 bases not matched to a gene. Germline V gives CDR1 MDHEN, CDR2 SYDVKM. CDR3 residues: CASSLLVGGARDTQYF. In DNA form, the CDR3 reads TGTGCCAGCAGTTTACTTGTCGGGGGGGCCAGAGATACGCAGTATTTT.

The chain is built from TRBV30 and TRBJ1-6; a possible D gene is TRBD1 (5 bases). The germline V and J ends were trimmed by 4 bases and 2 bases, with 15 bases remaining between them. The CDR3 contains 16 residues. Germline values: CDR1 GTSNPN, CDR2 SVGIG (reference sequence). CDR3 bases: TGTGCCTGGACCCCACGGGGGTTGCCCTATAATTCACCCCTCCACTTT. Residues: CAWTPRGLPYNSPLHF.

V gene TRBV7-2 combines with J gene TRBJ1-1; D is uncertain. CDR1 and CDR2 from the germline V gene are SGHTA and FQGNSA. Trimming pared 0 bases from V and 1 base from J, leaving 6 bases between. This CDR3 is built from 14 residues. CDR3 residues: CASSLAHGNTEAFF. The CDR3 DNA is TGTGCCAGCAGCTTAGCCCACGGGAACACTGAAGCTTTCTTT.

This chain uses TRBV29-1 with TRBJ2-1; 12 nucleotides agree with TRBD2. CDR1 and CDR2 from the germline V gene are SQVTM and ANQGSEA. V shed 1 base and J 2 bases; nucleotides not matched to a gene: 6. This CDR3 has 17 residues. Here the CDR3 DNA reads TGCAGCGTTGAAGGACTAGCGGGGGTGAACACCTACAATGAGCAGTTCTTC. This translates into CSVEGLAGVNTYNEQFF.

This chain joins TRBV6-5 and TRBJ2-3; TRBD2 is a possible D gene (7 bases). The CDR3 has 14 amino acids. The germline V and J ends were trimmed by 7 bases and 4 bases, with 15 bases remaining between them. CDR1 MNHEY and CDR2 SVGAGI come from the germline V gene. The CDR3 sequence is CASKGGGLPDTQYF. The CDR3, as DNA: TGTGCCAGCAAAGGGGGGGGGCTTCCAGATACGCAGTATTTT.

This chain uses TRBV5-1 with TRBJ2-5; no definite D call. The germline CDR1 and CDR2 sequences are SGHRS and YFSETQ. V lost 6 bases and J lost 0, with 12 bases in between. The CDR3 consists of 14 residues. This chain's CDR3 is CASKRMADQETQYF. Written as DNA, the CDR3 is TGCGCCAGCAAAAGAATGGCAGACCAAGAGACCCAGTACTTC.

The chain joins TRBV7-2 to TRBJ2-7; D is unresolved. V was pared by 6 bases and J by 0 bases, with 12 bases between. The CDR3 consists of 14 residues. Germline V gives CDR1 SGHTA, CDR2 FQGNSA. The CDR3 reads CASRLNSYSYEQYF. In DNA, the CDR3 is TGTGCCAGCAGATTAAACAGTTACTCCTACGAGCAGTACTTC.

This chain links TRBV28 with TRBJ1-2; tentative D call: TRBD1 (5 bases). Germline lookup yields CDR1 MDHEN and CDR2 SYDVKM. This CDR3 spans 13 amino acids. Between the trimmed V and J ends, which lost 4 bases and 1 base, there was a span of 7 bases. The CDR3 sequence is CASSSRDNYGYTF. DNA for the CDR3: TGTGCCAGCAGTTCCAGGGATAACTATGGCTACACCTTC.

The chain links TRBV30 to TRBJ2-5; 12 nucleotides match TRBD1. The junction had 9 bases not matched to a gene; V was cut back by 2 bases and J by 5 bases. From germline, CDR1 is GTSNPN and CDR2 SVGIG (reference sequence). The CDR3 length is 16 residues. The CDR3 nucleotides are TGTGCCTGGAGTTCGATGGGGACAGGGGGCGCCGAGACCCAGTACTTC. Its protein is CAWSSMGTGGAETQYF.